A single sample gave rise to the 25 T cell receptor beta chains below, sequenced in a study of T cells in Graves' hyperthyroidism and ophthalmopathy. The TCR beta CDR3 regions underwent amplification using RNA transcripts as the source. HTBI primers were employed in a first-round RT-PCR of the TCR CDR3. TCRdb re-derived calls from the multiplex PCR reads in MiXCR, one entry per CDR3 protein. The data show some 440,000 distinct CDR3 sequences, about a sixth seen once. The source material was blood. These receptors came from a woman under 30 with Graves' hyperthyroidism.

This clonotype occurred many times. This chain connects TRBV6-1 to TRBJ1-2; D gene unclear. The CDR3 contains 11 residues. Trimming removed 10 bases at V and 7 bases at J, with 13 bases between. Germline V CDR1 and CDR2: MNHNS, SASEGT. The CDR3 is CAKRQAPGYTF. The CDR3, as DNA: TGTGCCAAACGGCAGGCACCTGGCTACACCTTC.

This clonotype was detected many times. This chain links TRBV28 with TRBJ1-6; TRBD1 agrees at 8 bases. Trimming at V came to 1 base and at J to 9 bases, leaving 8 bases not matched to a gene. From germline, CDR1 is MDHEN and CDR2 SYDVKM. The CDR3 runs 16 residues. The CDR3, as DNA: TGTGCCAGCAGTTTATTCGGACAGGGTTTGTCTTCACCCCTCCACTTT. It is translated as CASSLFGQGLSSPLHF. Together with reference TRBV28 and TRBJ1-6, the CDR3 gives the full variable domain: DVKVTQSSRYLVKRTGEKVFLECVQDMDHENMFWYRQDPGLGLRLIYFSYDVKMKEKGDIPEGYSVSREKKERFSLILESASTNQTSMYLCASSLFGQGLSSPLHFGNGTRLTVT.

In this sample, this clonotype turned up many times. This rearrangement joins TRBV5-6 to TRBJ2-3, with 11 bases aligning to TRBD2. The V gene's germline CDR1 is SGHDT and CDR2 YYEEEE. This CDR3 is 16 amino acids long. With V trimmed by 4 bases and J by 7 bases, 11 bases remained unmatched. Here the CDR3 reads CASSGIAGGFGNTQYF. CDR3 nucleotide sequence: TGTGCCAGCAGCGGAATAGCGGGGGGGTTCGGGAATACGCAGTATTTT.

The CDR3 region is CATSDLETGGRNEQFF. The CDR3 DNA follows: TGTGCCACCAGTGATTTGGAGACAGGGGGCCGGAATGAGCAGTTCTTC. The chain recombines TRBV24-1 with TRBJ2-1; TRBD1 matches 10 bases. Germline loops: CDR1 KGHDR, CDR2 SFDVKD. Germline trimming cut 0 bases from V and 7 bases from J; bases unmatched to any gene: 5. This CDR3 region has 16 residues.

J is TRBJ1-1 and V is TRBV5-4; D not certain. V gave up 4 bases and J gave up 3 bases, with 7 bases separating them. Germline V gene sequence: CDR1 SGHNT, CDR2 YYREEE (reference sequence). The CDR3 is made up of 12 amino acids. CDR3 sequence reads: CASSQPDTEAFF. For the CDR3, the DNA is TGTGCCAGCAGCCAACCGGACACTGAAGCTTTCTTT.

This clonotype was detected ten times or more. The CDR3 DNA follows: TGTGCCAGCAGATCGTGGACAGCGAACCCTCTGAATTCACCCCTCCACTTT. It codes for CASRSWTANPLNSPLHF. The chain is built from TRBV28 and TRBJ1-6; D may be TRBD1 (6 bases). The V gene's germline CDR1 is MDHEN and CDR2 SYDVKM. The CDR3 sequence is 17 residues long. V was trimmed by 6 bases and J by 7 bases, leaving 22 bases between them. Using reference TRBV28 and TRBJ1-6 for the parts outside the CDR3, the full variable domain is DVKVTQSSRYLVKRTGEKVFLECVQDMDHENMFWYRQDPGLGLRLIYFSYDVKMKEKGDIPEGYSVSREKKERFSLILESASTNQTSMYLCASRSWTANPLNSPLHFGNGTRLTVT.

CDR3: CASSRPAVNTEAFF. As DNA, the CDR3 is TGTGCCAGCAGCCGACCGGCAGTGAACACTGAAGCTTTCTTT. The chain is built from TRBV6-1 and TRBJ1-1, with unresolved D. This CDR3 region has 14 residues. Germline CDR1 MNHNS, CDR2 SASEGT. The germline V and J ends were trimmed by 6 bases and 0 bases, with 11 bases remaining between them.

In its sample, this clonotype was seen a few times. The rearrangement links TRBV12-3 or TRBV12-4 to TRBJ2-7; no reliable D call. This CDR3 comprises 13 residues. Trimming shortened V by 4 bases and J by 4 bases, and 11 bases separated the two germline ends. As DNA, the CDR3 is TGTGCCAGCAGTTCTCGACCGGCGTACGAGCAGTACTTC. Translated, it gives CASSSRPAYEQYF.

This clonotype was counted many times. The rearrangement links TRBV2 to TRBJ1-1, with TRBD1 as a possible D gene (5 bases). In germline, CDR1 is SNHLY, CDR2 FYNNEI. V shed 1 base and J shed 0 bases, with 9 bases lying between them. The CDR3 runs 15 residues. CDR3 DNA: TGTGCCAGCAGTGAAGATTTGGGGGTGAACACTGAAGCTTTCTTT. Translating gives CASSEDLGVNTEAFF.

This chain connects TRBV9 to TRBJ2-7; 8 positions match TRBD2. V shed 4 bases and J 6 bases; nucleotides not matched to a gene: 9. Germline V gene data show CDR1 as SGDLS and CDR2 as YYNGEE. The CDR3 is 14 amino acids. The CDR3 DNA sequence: TGTGCCAGCAGCCCTCAGAGGCTAGCGGGCGAGCAGTACTTC. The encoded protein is CASSPQRLAGEQYF.

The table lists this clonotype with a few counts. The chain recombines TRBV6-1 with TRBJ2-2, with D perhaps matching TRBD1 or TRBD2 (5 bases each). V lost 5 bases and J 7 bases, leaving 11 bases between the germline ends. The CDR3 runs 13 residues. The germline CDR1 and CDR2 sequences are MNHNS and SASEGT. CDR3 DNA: TGTGCCAGCAGTTTATGGGACGGCGGGGAGCTGTTTTTT. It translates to CASSLWDGGELFF.

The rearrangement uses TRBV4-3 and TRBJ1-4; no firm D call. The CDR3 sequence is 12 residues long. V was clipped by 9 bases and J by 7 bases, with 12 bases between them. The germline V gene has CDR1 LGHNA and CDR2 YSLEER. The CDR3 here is CASRRGGEKLFF. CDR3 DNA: TGCGCCAGTAGGCGGGGTGGTGAAAAACTGTTTTTT.

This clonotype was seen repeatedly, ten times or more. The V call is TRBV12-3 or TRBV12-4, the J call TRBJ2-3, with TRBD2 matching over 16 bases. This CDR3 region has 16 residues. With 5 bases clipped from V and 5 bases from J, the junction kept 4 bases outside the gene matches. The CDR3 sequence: CASSGTSGRARDTQYF. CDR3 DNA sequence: TGTGCCAGCAGTGGGACTAGCGGGAGGGCCCGAGATACGCAGTATTTT.

CDR3 amino acids: CASSAQEGLDVQFF. The CDR3 nucleotides are TGTGCCAGCTCAGCCCAGGAGGGCCTGGACGTGCAGTTCTTC. The chain recombines TRBV18 with TRBJ2-1, with a tentative D call TRBD2 (6 bases). V dropped 5 bases and J dropped 12 bases, with 20 bases sitting between them. CDR1 and CDR2 (germline): KGHSH, LQKENI. The CDR3 loop spans 14 amino acids.

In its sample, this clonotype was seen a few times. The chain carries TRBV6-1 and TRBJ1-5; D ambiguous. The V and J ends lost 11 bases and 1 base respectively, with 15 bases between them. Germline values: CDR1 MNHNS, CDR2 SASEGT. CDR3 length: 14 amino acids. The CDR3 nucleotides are TGTGCCGCCAGGAGGGTTGAGAGCAATCAGCCCCAGCATTTT. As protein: CAARRVESNQPQHF.

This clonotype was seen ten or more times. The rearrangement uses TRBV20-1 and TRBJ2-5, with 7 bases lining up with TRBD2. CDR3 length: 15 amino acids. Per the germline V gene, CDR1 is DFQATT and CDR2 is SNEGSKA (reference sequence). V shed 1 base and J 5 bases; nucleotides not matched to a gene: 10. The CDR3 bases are TGCAGTGCTAGAGGGGGAGCGGGAAATTTTGAGACCCAGTACTTC. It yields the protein CSARGGAGNFETQYF.

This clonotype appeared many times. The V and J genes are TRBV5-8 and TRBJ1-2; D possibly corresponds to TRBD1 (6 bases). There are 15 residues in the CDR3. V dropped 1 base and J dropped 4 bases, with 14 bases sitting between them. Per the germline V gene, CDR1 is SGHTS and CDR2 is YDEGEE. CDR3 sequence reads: CASSLIGGGTYGYTF. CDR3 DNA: TGTGCCAGCAGCTTGATCGGGGGGGGCACCTATGGCTACACCTTC.

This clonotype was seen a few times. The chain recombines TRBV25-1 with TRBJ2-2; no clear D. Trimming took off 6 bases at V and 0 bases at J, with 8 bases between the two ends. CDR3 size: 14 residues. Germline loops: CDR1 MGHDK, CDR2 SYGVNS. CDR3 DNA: TGTGCCAGCAGAGGACGGACGAACACCGGGGAGCTGTTTTTT. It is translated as CASRGRTNTGELFF.

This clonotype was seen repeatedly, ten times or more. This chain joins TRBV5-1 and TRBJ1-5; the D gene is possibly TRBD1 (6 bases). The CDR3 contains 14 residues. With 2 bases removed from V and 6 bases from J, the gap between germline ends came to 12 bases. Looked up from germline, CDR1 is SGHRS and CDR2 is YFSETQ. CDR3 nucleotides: TGCGCCAGCAGCTTAAGTCCAGGGGTTCAGCCCCAGCATTTT. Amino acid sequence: CASSLSPGVQPQHF.

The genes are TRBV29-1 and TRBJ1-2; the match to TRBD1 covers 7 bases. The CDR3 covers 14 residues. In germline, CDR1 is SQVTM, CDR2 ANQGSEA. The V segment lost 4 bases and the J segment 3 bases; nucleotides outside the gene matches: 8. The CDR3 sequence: CSVVRDREDYGYTF. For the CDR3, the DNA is TGCAGCGTTGTCCGGGACAGAGAAGACTATGGCTACACCTTC.

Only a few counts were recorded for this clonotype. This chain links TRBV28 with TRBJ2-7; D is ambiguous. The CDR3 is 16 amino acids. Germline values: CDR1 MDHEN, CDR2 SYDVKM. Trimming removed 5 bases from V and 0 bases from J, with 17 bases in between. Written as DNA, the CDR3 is TGTGCCAGCAGTGACCTGAGTGCCCGAAGCTCCTACGAGCAGTACTTC. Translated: CASSDLSARSSYEQYF.

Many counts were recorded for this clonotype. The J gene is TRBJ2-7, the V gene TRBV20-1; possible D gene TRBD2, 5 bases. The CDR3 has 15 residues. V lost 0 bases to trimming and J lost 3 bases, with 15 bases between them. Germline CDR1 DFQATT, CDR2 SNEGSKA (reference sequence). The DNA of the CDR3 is TGCAGTGCTAGAGAACACTCCACCGGACTCTACGAGCAGTACTTC. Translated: CSAREHSTGLYEQYF.

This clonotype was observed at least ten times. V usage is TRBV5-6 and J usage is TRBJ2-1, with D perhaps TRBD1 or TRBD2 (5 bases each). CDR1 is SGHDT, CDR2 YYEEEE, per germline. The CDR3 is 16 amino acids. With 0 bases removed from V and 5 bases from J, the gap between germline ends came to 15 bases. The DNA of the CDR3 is TGTGCCAGCAGCTTGGTGGGACCAGAAGTTGACAATGAGCAGTTCTTC. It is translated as CASSLVGPEVDNEQFF.

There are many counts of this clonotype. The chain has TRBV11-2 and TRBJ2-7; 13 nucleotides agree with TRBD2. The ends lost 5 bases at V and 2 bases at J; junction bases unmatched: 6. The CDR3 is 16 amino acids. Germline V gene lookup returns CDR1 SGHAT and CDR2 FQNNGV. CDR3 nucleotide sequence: TGTGCCAGCAGCCCGGGACTAGCGGGACTACCCTACGAGCAGTACTTC. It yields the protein CASSPGLAGLPYEQYF.

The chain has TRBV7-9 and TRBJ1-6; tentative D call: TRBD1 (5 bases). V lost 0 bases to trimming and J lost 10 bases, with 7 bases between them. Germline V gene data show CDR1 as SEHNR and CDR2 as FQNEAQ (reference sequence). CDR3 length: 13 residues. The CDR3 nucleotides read TGTGCCAGCAGCTTAGCAAGGGACTCACCCCTCCACTTT. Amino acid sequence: CASSLARDSPLHF.